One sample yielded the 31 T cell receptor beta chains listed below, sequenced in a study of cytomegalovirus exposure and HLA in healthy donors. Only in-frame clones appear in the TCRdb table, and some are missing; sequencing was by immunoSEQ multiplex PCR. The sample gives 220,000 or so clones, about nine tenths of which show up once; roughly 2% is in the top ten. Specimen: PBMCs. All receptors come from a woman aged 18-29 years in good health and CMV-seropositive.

CDR3 bases: TGTGCCAGCAGCGCTGAGGGATCCTCTGGAAACACCATATATTTT. Protein product: CASSAEGSSGNTIYF. The V call is TRBV9, the J call TRBJ1-3; the D is unclear. From germline, CDR1 is SGDLS and CDR2 YYNGEE. With 3 bases removed from V and 0 bases from J, the gap between germline ends came to 10 bases. The CDR3 loop spans 15 amino acids.

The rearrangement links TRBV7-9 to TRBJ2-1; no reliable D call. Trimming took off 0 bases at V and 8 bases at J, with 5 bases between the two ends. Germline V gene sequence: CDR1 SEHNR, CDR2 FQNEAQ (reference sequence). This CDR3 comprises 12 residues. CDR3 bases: TGTGCCAGCAGCTTAGCTGTCTATGAGCAGTTCTTC. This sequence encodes CASSLAVYEQFF.

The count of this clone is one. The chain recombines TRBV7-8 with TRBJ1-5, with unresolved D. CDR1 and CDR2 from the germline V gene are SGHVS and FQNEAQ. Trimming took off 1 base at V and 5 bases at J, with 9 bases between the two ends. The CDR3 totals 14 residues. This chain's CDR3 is CASSLVPIDQPQHF. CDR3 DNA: TGTGCCAGCAGCTTAGTCCCTATTGATCAGCCCCAGCATTTT.

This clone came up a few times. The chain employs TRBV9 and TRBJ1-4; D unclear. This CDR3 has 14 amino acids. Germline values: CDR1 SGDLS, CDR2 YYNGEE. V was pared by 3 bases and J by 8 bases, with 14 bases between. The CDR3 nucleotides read TGTGCCAGCAGCGAGACCCAGGAACGGGAAAAACTGTTTTTT. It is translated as CASSETQEREKLFF.

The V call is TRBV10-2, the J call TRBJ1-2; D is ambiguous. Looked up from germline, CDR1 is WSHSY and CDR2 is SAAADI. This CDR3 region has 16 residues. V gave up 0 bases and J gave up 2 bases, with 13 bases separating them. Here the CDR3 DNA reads TGCGCCAGCAGTGAGTCAATGAGTTTTGAGAACTATGGCTACACCTTC. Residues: CASSESMSFENYGYTF.

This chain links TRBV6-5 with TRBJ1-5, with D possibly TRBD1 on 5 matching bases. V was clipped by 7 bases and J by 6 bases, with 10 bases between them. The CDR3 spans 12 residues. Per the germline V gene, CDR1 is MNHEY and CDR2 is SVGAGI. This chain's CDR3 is CASTTGGQPQHF. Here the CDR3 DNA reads TGTGCCAGCACCACCGGGGGTCAGCCCCAGCATTTT.

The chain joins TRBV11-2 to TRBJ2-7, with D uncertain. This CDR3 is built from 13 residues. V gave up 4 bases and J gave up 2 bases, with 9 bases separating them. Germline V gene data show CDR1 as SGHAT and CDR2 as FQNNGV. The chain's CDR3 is CASSSMRTYEQYF. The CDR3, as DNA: TGTGCCAGCAGCTCGATGAGGACCTACGAGCAGTACTTC.

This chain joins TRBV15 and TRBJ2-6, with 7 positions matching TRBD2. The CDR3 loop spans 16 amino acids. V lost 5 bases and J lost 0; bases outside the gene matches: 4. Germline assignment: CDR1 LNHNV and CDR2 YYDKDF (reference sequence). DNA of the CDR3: TGTGCCACCAGCCGGACTAGGACCTCTGGGGCCAACGTCCTGACTTTC. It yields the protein CATSRTRTSGANVLTF. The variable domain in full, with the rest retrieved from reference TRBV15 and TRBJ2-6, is DAMVIQNPRYQVTQFGKPVTLSCSQTLNHNVMYWYQQKSSQAPKLLFHYYDKDFNNEADTPDNFQSRRPNTSFCFLDIRSPGLGDTAMYLCATSRTRTSGANVLTFGAGSRLTVL.

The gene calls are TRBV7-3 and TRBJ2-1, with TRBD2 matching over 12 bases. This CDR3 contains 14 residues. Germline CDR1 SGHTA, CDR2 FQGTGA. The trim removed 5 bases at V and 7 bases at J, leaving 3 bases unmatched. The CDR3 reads CASSVGTSGNEQFF. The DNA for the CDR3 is TGTGCCAGCAGCGTCGGGACTAGCGGGAATGAGCAGTTCTTC.

The CDR3 loop is CASSQAGSREQYF. DNA of the CDR3: TGTGCCAGCAGTCAGGCGGGTTCAAGGGAGCAGTACTTC. The genes are TRBV14 and TRBJ2-7; tentative D call: TRBD2 (5 bases). The CDR3 has 13 amino acids. Trimming cost V 6 bases and J 7 bases, with 16 bases left between them. Germline values: CDR1 SGHDN, CDR2 FVKESK.

DNA for the CDR3: TGCGCCAGCAGTGTCGTTGGGACAGGGACCCTCGAGCAGTACTTC. It translates to CASSVVGTGTLEQYF. The V gene is TRBV5-1, the J gene TRBJ2-7, with 9 positions matching TRBD1. V shed 5 bases, J shed 6 bases, and the junction held 12 bases outside the gene matches. CDR3 length: 15 residues. The germline CDR1 and CDR2 sequences are SGHRS and YFSETQ.

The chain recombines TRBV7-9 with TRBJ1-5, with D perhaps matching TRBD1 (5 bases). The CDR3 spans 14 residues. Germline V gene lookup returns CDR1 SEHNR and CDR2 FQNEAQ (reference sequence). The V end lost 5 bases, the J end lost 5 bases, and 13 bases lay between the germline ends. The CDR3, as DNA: TGTGCCAGCAGCCGCGACAGTTATCATCAGCCCCAGCATTTT. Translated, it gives CASSRDSYHQPQHF.

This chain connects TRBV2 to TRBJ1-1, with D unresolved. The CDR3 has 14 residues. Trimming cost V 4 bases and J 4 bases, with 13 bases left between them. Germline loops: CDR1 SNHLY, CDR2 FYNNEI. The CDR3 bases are TGTGCCAGCAGTGTGAGCCCGTCCCCCACTGAAGCTTTCTTT. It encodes CASSVSPSPTEAFF.

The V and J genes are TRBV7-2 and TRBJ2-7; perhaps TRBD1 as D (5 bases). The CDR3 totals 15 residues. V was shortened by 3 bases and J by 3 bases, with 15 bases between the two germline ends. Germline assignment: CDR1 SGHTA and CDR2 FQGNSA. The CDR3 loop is CASSFWGAFLYEQYF. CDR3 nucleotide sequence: TGTGCCAGCAGCTTTTGGGGCGCCTTCCTCTACGAGCAGTACTTC.

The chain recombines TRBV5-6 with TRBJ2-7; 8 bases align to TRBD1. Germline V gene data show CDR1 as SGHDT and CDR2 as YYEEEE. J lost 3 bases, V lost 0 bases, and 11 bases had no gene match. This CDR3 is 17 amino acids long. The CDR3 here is CASSLGNPGQAVYEQYF. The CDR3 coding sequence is TGTGCCAGCAGCTTGGGAAATCCGGGACAGGCGGTCTACGAGCAGTACTTC. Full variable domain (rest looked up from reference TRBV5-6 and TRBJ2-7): DAGVTQSPTHLIKTRGQQVTLRCSPKSGHDTVSWYQQALGQGPQFIFQYYEEEERQRGNFPDRFSGHQFPNYSSELNVNALLLGDSALYLCASSLGNPGQAVYEQYFGPGTRLTVT.

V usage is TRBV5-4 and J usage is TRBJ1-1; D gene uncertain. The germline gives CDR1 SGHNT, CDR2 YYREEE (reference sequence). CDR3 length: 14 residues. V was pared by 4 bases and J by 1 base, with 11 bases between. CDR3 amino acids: CASSPMGGNTEAFF. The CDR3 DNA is TGTGCCAGCAGCCCAATGGGAGGGAACACTGAAGCTTTCTTT.

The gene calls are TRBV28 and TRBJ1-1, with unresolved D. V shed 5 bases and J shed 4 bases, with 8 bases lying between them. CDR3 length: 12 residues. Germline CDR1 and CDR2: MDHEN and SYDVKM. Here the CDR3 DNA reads TGTGCCAGCAGTCTAGCGACCACTGAAGCTTTCTTT. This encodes CASSLATTEAFF.

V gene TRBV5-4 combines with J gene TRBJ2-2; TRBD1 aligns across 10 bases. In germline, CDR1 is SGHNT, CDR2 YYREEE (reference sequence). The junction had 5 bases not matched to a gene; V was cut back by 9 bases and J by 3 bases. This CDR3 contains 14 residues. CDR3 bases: TGTGCCACCCGACAGGGGGCTTACACCGGGGAGCTGTTTTTT. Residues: CATRQGAYTGELFF. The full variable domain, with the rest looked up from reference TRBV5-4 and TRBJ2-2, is ETGVTQSPTHLIKTRGQQVTLRCSSQSGHNTVSWYQQALGQGPQFIFQYYREEENGRGNFPPRFSGLQFPNYSSELNVNALELDDSALYLCATRQGAYTGELFFGEGSRLTVL.

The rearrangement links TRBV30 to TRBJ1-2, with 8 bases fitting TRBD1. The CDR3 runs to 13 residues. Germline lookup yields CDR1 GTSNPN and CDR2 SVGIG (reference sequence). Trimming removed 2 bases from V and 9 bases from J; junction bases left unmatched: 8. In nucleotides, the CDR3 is TGTGCCTGGAGTACCCGGACAGGGTGGCGCTACACCTTC. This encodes CAWSTRTGWRYTF.

CDR3 in DNA: TGTGCCAGCAGCCACCAAACCGGGACTAGCGGGAGGAGCTCCTACAATGAGCAGTTCTTC. It specifies CASSHQTGTSGRSSYNEQFF. The chain is built from TRBV14 and TRBJ2-1, with TRBD2 matching 15 bases. Per germline, CDR1 SGHDN and CDR2 FVKESK. The V gene end was trimmed by 3 bases and the J gene end by 0 bases; junction bases not matched to a gene: 9. This CDR3 region has 20 residues.

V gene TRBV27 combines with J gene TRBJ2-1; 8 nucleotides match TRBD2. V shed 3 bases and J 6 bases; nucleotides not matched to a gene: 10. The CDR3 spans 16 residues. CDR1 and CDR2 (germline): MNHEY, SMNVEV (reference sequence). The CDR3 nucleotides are TGTGCCAGCAGTTTGACGGGAGGGCGTTTTGGCAATGAGCAGTTCTTC. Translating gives CASSLTGGRFGNEQFF.

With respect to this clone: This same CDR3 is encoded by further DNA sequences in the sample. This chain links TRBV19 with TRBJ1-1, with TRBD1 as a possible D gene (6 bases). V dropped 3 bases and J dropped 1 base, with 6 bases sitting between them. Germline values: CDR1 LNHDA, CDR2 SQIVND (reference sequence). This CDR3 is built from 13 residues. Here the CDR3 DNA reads TGTGCCAGTAGTATCAGGGGGAACACTGAAGCTTTCTTT. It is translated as CASSIRGNTEAFF.

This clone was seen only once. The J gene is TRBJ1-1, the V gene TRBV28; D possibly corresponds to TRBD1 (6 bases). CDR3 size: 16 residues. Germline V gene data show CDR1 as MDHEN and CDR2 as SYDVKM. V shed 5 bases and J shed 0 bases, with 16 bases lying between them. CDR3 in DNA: TGTGCCAGCAGTGAGGGGGTCAAACACTTGAACACTGAAGCTTTCTTT. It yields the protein CASSEGVKHLNTEAFF.

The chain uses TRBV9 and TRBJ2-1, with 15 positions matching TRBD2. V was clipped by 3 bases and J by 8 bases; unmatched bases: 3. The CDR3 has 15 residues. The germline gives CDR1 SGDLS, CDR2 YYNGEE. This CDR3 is CASSAWTSGRDEQFF. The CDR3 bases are TGTGCCAGCAGCGCCTGGACTAGCGGGAGGGATGAGCAGTTCTTC.

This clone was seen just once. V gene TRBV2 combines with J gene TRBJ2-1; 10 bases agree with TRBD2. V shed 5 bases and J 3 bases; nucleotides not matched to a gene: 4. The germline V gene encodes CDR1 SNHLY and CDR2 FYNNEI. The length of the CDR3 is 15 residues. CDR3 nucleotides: TGTGCCAGCAGTCCCCGGACTAGCGGCTACAATGAGCAGTTCTTC. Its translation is CASSPRTSGYNEQFF.

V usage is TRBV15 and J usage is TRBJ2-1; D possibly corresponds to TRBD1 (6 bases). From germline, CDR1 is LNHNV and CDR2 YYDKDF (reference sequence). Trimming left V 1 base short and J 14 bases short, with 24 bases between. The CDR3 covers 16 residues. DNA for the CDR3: TGTGCCACCAGCAGAGTTATGTATATCGCCCCGGCAGGGGAGTTCTTC. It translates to CATSRVMYIAPAGEFF.

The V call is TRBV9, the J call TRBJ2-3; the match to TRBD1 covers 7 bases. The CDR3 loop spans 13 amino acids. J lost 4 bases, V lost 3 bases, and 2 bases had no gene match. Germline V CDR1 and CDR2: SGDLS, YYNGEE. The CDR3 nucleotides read TGTGCCAGCAGCGCAGGGGGTGCAGATACGCAGTATTTT. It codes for CASSAGGADTQYF.

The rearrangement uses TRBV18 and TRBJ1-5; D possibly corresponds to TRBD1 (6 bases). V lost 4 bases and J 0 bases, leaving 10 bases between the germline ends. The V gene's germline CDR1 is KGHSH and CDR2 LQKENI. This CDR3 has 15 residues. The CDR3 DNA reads TGTGCCAGCTCACGGGGACATAATAGCAATCAGCCCCAGCATTTT. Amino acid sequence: CASSRGHNSNQPQHF.

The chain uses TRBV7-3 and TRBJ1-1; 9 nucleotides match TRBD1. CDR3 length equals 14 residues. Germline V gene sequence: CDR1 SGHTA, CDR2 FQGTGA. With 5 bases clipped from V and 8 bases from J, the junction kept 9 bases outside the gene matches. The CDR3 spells CASSRTGTGFEAFF. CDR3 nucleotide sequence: TGTGCCAGCAGCCGAACCGGGACAGGGTTCGAAGCTTTCTTT.

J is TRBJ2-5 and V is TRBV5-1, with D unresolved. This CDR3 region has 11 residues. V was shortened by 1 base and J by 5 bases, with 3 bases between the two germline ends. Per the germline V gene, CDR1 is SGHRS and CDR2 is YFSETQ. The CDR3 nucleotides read TGCGCCAGCAGCTTGTCGGAGACCCAGTACTTC. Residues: CASSLSETQYF.

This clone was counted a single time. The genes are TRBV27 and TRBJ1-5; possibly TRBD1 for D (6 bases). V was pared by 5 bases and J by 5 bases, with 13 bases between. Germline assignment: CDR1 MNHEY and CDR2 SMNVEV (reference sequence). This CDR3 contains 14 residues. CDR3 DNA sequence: TGTGCCAGCAGTGTCGGGACACCTTATCAGCCCCAGCATTTT. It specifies CASSVGTPYQPQHF.